The clone carrying this T cell receptor (beta chain) was counted ten times or more. Its antigen is undetermined. The record originates from a study of breast tumors, draining lymph nodes, adjacent tissues. One entry per CDR3 protein, called by TCRdb with MiXCR from the multiplex PCR reads. The top ten hold around 4% of the sample, which has fewer than 200,000 distinct CDR3 sequences, about 33% seen once. Findings and caveats of the study: That most tumor T cells come from lymph nodes remained unproven. Tumor TCR diversity was below lymph nodes but above nontumor tissue. Luminal-like breast cancer showed significantly greater tumor-nontumor repertoire similarity than basal-like breast cancer did.

Breast cancer patients provided tissue from their axillary draining lymph nodes. The receptor was derived from a female donor with breast cancer. Some clones in this sample may be carry-over from other donors' samples. The sample consisted of axillary lymph node tissue.

The CDR3 loop is CSANSGGGYTYEQYF. CDR3 nucleotides: TGCAGTGCTAACTCGGGGGGGGGCTACACCTACGAGCAGTACTTC. This chain connects TRBV20-1 to TRBJ2-7, with 8 bases aligning to TRBD2. The CDR3 sequence is 15 residues long. J gave up 2 bases and V 4 bases, and 10 bases lay outside the gene matches. Looked up from germline, CDR1 is DFQATT and CDR2 is SNEGSKA (reference sequence).